The 18 T cell receptor beta chains presented below share a single source sample, sequenced in a study of blood T cell repertoires in COVID-19. Here immunoSEQ multiplex PCR was the method, and the copy in TCRdb shows in-frame clones only, minus some. The sample records over 150,000 clones, 85% being singletons. Sequences were obtained from peripheral blood. Receptor source: a woman aged 55 to 70 with COVID-19, enrolled during active disease.

The V and J genes are TRBV5-6 and TRBJ2-1; 12 bases are a match to TRBD2. Germline V lookup: CDR1 SGHDT, CDR2 YYEEEE. Germline trimming cut 2 bases from V and 4 bases from J; bases unmatched to any gene: 1. This CDR3 is built from 15 residues. CDR3: CASSLLAGGYNEQFF. In DNA form, the CDR3 reads TGTGCCAGCAGCTTACTAGCGGGGGGTTACAATGAGCAGTTCTTC. Looking up the rest from reference TRBV5-6 and TRBJ2-1 gives the full variable domain: DAGVTQSPTHLIKTRGQQVTLRCSPKSGHDTVSWYQQALGQGPQFIFQYYEEEERQRGNFPDRFSGHQFPNYSSELNVNALLLGDSALYLCASSLLAGGYNEQFFGPGTRLTVL.

J is TRBJ1-3 and V is TRBV19; D not resolved. The CDR3 runs to 14 residues. CDR1 and CDR2 (germline): LNHDA, SQIVND (reference sequence). V gave up 6 bases and J gave up 0 bases, with 9 bases separating them. The DNA of the CDR3 is TGTGCCAGTAGCTCCCGGGGCTCTGGAAACACCATATATTTT. This translates into CASSSRGSGNTIYF.

The CDR3 is CASSPDRSNQPQHF. The CDR3 nucleotides read TGTGCCAGCAGCCCGGACAGGAGCAATCAGCCCCAGCATTTT. The chain joins TRBV6-6 to TRBJ1-5; the match to TRBD1 covers 7 bases. The CDR3 is 14 residues long. The germline V gene has CDR1 MNHNY and CDR2 SVGAGI (reference sequence). V was clipped by 6 bases and J by 1 base; unmatched bases: 3.

This chain connects TRBV3-1 (or the pseudogene TRBV3-2) to TRBJ1-6; 7 nucleotides match TRBD1. V lost 2 bases to trimming and J lost 6 bases; unmatched junction nucleotides: 4. This CDR3 spans 15 amino acids. Germline CDR1 reads LGHDT; CDR2 reads YNNKEL (reference sequence). This CDR3 reads CASSQQQGSNSPLHF. CDR3 sequence (DNA): TGTGCCAGCAGCCAACAACAGGGGAGTAATTCACCCCTCCACTTT.

The rearrangement joins TRBV6-5 to TRBJ1-3; 7 nucleotides line up with TRBD1. The germline V gene has CDR1 MNHEY and CDR2 SVGAGI. The trim removed 6 bases at V and 0 bases at J, leaving 5 bases unmatched. The CDR3 loop spans 15 amino acids. The CDR3 loop is CASSPDRSSGNTIYF. In DNA, the CDR3 is TGTGCCAGCAGCCCGGACAGGAGCTCTGGAAACACCATATATTTT.

The CDR3 coding sequence is TGTGCCAGCAGTTACGAGGTAGCGGGAGGGTCTGATGAGCAGTTCTTC. Translating gives CASSYEVAGGSDEQFF. V usage is TRBV6-5 and J usage is TRBJ2-1; TRBD2 matches at 11 bases. The germline gives CDR1 MNHEY, CDR2 SVGAGI. The CDR3 sequence is 16 residues long. V lost 2 bases and J lost 8; bases outside the gene matches: 8.

DNA for the CDR3: TGTGCCAGCAGCCACTGGCGGGGGGGCACAGATACGCAGTATTTT. Translating gives CASSHWRGGTDTQYF. The chain employs TRBV3-1 (or the pseudogene TRBV3-2) and TRBJ2-3; 8 bases map to TRBD2. The trim removed 3 bases at V and 1 base at J, leaving 3 bases unmatched. Germline V gene lookup returns CDR1 LGHDT and CDR2 YNNKEL (reference sequence). CDR3 length: 15 amino acids.

The gene calls are TRBV4-1 and TRBJ2-7; a weak D match, TRBD1 (6 bases). V was shortened by 6 bases and J by 0 bases, with 12 bases between the two germline ends. Germline-derived CDR1 and CDR2 are MGHRA and YSYEKL. There are 14 residues in the CDR3. The CDR3 coding sequence is TGCGCCAGCAGACGACAGGAAAACTCCTACGAGCAGTACGTC. This gives the protein CASRRQENSYEQYV.

This chain uses TRBV2 with TRBJ2-1; TRBD2 might be the D (5 bases). CDR3 size: 15 residues. In germline, CDR1 is SNHLY, CDR2 FYNNEI. Deletions cut 7 bases from V and 2 bases from J, with 15 bases between. This chain's CDR3 is CASIGAERPYNEQFF. The CDR3 coding sequence is TGTGCCAGCATAGGAGCGGAGCGACCCTACAATGAGCAGTTCTTC. The whole variable domain, remainder taken from reference TRBV2 and TRBJ2-1, is EPEVTQTPSHQVTQMGQEVILRCVPISNHLYFYWYRQILGQKVEFLVSFYNNEISEKSEIFDDQFSVERPDGSNFTLKIRSTKLEDSAMYFCASIGAERPYNEQFFGPGTRLTVL.

The CDR3 region is CSASGSTDTQYF. The CDR3 nucleotides are TGCAGCGCTAGCGGTTCCACAGATACGCAGTATTTT. The chain links TRBV29-1 to TRBJ2-3; 7 bases are shared with TRBD2. The CDR3 has 12 amino acids. Germline trimming cut 7 bases from V and 2 bases from J; bases unmatched to any gene: 3. CDR1 and CDR2 from the germline V gene are SQVTM and ANQGSEA.

The chain is built from TRBV5-8 and TRBJ1-5, with TRBD1 matching 7 bases. Germline-derived CDR1 and CDR2 are SGHTS and YDEGEE. This CDR3 has 16 residues. The J segment lost 0 bases and the V segment lost 1 base, leaving 4 bases of the junction unmatched. The CDR3 DNA sequence: TGTGCCAGCAGCTTGCGGGACAGAAGTAGCAATCAGCCCCAGCATTTT. Its translation: CASSLRDRSSNQPQHF.

This rearrangement joins TRBV18 to TRBJ1-1; 7 nucleotides match TRBD1. This CDR3 spans 14 amino acids. V lost 4 bases, J lost 5 bases, and 7 bases stayed unmatched. Germline CDR1 and CDR2: KGHSH and LQKENI. CDR3 sequence reads: CASSLGQEYTEAFF. The CDR3 bases are TGTGCCAGCTCACTAGGACAGGAGTATACTGAAGCTTTCTTT. Full variable domain (missing parts from reference TRBV18 and TRBJ1-1): NAGVMQNPRHLVRRRGQEARLRCSPMKGHSHVYWYRQLPEEGLKFMVYLQKENIIDESGMPKERFSAEFPKEGPSILRIQQVVRGDSAAYFCASSLGQEYTEAFFGQGTRLTVV.

This chain joins TRBV7-9 and TRBJ1-2; perhaps TRBD1 as D (5 bases). V was pared by 5 bases and J by 4 bases, with 11 bases between. Germline V lookup: CDR1 SEHNR, CDR2 FQNEAQ (reference sequence). The CDR3 contains 13 residues. The CDR3 nucleotides are TGTGCCAGCAGCAGGGACGGAGGCTATGGCTACACCTTC. Translating gives CASSRDGGYGYTF.

The rearrangement uses TRBV18 and TRBJ1-3, with 7 bases identical to TRBD1. The CDR3 is made up of 14 amino acids. With 0 bases clipped from V and 5 bases from J, the junction kept 1 base outside the gene matches. Germline assignment: CDR1 KGHSH and CDR2 LQKENI. CDR3 residues: CASSPPGGRNTIYF. The DNA for the CDR3 is TGTGCCAGCTCACCACCAGGGGGCAGAAACACCATATATTTT.

The chain links TRBV4-2 to TRBJ1-1; TRBD1 agrees at 9 bases. The CDR3 length is 15 residues. Per germline, CDR1 LGHNA and CDR2 YNFKEQ. With 4 bases clipped from V and 7 bases from J, the junction kept 10 bases outside the gene matches. The CDR3 sequence is CASSLSGTGYVEAFF. The CDR3 coding sequence is TGTGCCAGCAGCCTTTCCGGGACAGGGTATGTTGAAGCTTTCTTT.

This chain uses TRBV7-8 with TRBJ2-3; 7 nucleotides line up with TRBD2. The CDR3 is made up of 15 amino acids. V was clipped by 6 bases and J by 3 bases; unmatched bases: 9. Germline CDR1 SGHVS, CDR2 FQNEAQ. DNA for the CDR3: TGTGCCAGCAGACGGGGGGAGCAAGGAACAGATACGCAGTATTTT. Its translation is CASRRGEQGTDTQYF.

The V call is TRBV29-1, the J call TRBJ2-1, with D perhaps matching TRBD2 (6 bases). The CDR3 is made up of 13 amino acids. Germline assignment: CDR1 SQVTM and CDR2 ANQGSEA. Trimming took 6 bases from V and 10 from J, leaving 19 bases between them. The CDR3 coding sequence is TGCAGCGTGGGGGGTATGGGATCCATGGAGCAGTTCTTC. Residues: CSVGGMGSMEQFF.

The chain combines TRBV5-6 with TRBJ2-2; D is undetermined. Germline CDR1 reads SGHDT; CDR2 reads YYEEEE. Trimming took 2 bases from V and 0 from J, leaving 8 bases between them. The CDR3 runs to 15 residues. The CDR3 DNA reads TGTGCCAGCAGCTTTACACGGGCGAACACCGGGGAGCTGTTTTTT. Translated: CASSFTRANTGELFF.